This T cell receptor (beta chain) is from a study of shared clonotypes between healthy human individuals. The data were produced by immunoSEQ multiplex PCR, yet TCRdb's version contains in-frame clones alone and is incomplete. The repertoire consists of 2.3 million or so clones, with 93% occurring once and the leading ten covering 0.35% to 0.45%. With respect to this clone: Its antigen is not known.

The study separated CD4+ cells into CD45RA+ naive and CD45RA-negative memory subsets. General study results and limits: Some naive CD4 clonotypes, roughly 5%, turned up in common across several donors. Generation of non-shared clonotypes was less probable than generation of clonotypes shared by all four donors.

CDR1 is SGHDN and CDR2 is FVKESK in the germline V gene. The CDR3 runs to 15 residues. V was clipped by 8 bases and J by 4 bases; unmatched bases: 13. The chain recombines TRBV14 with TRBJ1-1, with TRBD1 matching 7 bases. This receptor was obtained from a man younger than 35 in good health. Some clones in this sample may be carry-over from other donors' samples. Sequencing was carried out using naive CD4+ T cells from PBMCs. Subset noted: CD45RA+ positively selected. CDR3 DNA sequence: TGTGCCAGCGCATCATGGGGCAGGGGGGCCACTGAAGCTTTCTTT. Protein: CASASWGRGATEAFF.